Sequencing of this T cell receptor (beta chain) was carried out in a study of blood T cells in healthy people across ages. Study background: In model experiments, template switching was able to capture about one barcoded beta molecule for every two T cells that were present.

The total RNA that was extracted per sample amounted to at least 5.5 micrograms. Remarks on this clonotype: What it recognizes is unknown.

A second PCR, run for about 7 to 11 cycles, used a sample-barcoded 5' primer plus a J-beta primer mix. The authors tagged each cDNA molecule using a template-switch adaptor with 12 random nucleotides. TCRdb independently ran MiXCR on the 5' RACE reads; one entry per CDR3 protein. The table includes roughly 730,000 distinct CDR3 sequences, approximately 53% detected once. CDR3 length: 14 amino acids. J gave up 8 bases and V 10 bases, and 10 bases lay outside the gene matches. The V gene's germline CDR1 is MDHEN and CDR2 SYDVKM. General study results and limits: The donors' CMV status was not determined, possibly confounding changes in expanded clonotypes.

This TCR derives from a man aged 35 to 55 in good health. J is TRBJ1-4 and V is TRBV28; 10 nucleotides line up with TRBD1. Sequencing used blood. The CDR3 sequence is CATLSDRGDEKLFF. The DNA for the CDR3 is TGTGCCACCCTATCGGACAGGGGGGACGAAAAACTGTTTTTT.